This record looks at one T cell receptor beta chain sequence and its context. This CDR3 is 13 amino acids long. V gave up 4 bases and J gave up 6 bases, with 13 bases separating them. Germline V gene sequence: CDR1 SGHKS, CDR2 YYEKEE (reference sequence). This sample was taken from a study of technical replicates of blood from a few donors. Sequenced by immunoSEQ multiplex PCR; TCRdb stores in-frame clones only, minus some. The table records about 97,000 clones, 96% of them present only once. The sample taken for sequencing was T cells isolated from PBMCs. The gene calls are TRBV5-5 and TRBJ1-1; no reliable D call. This receptor was obtained from a human donor in good health. CDR3 DNA sequence: TGTGCCAGCAGCATAGCCTCGGTAGCTGAAGCTTTCTTT. It is translated as CASSIASVAEAFF.